What follows describes a single TCR beta chain. As handled by the study authors: Amplification of reference gene primers provided the estimated nucleated cell counts. Data came from immunoSEQ multiplex PCR; TCRdb stores just in-frame clones and leaves some out. The V and J calls and clone size were taken over from that table, and D and trimming were inferred from the DNA. The sample carries about 210,000 clones, around 83% recorded once. These data originate in a study of blood T cell repertoires in COVID-19. Study-level background: The origin of the acute and convalescent COVID-19 samples was the United States, Italy and Spain. Sources were T cells, B-cell-depleted T cells, or PBMCs; the material itself was cDNA or gDNA.

From germline, CDR1 is LGHDT and CDR2 YNNKEL (reference sequence). Between the trimmed V and J ends, which lost 0 bases and 0 bases, there was a span of 8 bases. The CDR3 spans 15 residues. The receptor was derived from a woman between 45 and 60 years old with acute or convalescent COVID-19. The sequencing input was peripheral blood. The V call is TRBV3-1 (or the pseudogene TRBV3-2), the J call TRBJ1-2; TRBD1 is a possible D gene (6 bases). This CDR3 reads CASSQDRGPNYGYTF. The CDR3, as DNA: TGTGCCAGCAGCCAAGACAGGGGCCCTAACTATGGCTACACCTTC.